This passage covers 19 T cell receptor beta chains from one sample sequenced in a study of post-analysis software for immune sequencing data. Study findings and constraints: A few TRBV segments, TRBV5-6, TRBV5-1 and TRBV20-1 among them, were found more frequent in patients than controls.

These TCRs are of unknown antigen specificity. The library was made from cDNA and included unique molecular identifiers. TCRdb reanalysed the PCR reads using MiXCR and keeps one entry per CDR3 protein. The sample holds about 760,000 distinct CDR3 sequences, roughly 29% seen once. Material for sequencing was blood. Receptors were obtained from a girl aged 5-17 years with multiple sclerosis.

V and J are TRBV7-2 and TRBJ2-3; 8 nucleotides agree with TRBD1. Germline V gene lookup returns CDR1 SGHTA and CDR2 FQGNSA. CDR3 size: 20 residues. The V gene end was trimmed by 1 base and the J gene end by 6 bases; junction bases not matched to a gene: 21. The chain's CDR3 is CASSLVRGGTGGGARDTQYF. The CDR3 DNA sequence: TGTGCCAGCAGCTTAGTTCGGGGTGGGACAGGTGGCGGAGCTCGGGATACGCAGTATTTT. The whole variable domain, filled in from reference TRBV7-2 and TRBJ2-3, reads GAGVSQSPSNKVTEKGKDVELRCDPISGHTALYWYRQSLGQGLEFLIYFQGNSAPDKSGLPSDRFSAERTGGSVSTLTIQRTQQEDSAVYLCASSLVRGGTGGGARDTQYFGPGTRLTVL.

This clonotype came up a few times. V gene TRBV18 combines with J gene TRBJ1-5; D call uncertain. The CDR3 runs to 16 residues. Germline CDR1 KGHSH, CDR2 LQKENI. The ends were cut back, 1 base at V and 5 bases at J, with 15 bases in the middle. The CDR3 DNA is TGTGCCAGCTCACCACGGCGGGCCCCAGTCCATCAGCCCCAGCATTTT. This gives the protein CASSPRRAPVHQPQHF.

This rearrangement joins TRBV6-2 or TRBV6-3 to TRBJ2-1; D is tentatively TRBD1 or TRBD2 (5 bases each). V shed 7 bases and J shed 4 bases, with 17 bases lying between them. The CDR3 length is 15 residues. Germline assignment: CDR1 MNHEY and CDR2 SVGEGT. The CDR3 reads CASNPAPEGYNEQFF. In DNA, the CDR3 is TGTGCCAGCAACCCCGCACCAGAGGGGTACAATGAGCAGTTCTTC.

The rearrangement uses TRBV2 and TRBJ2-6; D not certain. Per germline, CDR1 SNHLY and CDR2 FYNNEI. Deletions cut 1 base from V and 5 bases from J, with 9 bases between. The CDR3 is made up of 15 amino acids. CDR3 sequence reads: CASSEDHPWANVLTF. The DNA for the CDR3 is TGTGCCAGCAGTGAAGATCACCCGTGGGCCAACGTCCTGACTTTC.

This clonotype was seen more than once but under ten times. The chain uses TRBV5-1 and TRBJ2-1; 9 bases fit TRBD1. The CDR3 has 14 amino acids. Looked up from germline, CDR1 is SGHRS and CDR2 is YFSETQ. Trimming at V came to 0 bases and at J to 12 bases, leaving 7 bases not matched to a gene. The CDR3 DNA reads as TGCGCCAGCAGCTTGGGGGGGACAGGGTACGGGCAGTTCTTC. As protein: CASSLGGTGYGQFF.

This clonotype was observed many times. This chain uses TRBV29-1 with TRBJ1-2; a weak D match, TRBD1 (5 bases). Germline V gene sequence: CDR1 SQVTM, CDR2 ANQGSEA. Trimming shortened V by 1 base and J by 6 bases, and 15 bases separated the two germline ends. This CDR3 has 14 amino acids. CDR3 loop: CSVEGDGPLHGYTF. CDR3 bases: TGCAGCGTTGAAGGGGACGGCCCTCTCCATGGCTACACCTTC. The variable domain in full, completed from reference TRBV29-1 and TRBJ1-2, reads SAVISQKPSRDICQRGTSLTIQCQVDSQVTMMFWYRQQPGQSLTLIATANQGSEATYESGFVIDKFPISRPNLTFSTLTVSNMSPEDSSIYLCSVEGDGPLHGYTFGSGTRLTVV.

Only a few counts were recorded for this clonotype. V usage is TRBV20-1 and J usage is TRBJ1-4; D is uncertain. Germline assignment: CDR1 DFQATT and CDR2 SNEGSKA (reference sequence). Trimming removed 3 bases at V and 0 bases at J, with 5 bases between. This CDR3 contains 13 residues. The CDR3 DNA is TGCAGTGCTAGTGGGACAACTAATGAAAAACTGTTTTTT. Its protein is CSASGTTNEKLFF.

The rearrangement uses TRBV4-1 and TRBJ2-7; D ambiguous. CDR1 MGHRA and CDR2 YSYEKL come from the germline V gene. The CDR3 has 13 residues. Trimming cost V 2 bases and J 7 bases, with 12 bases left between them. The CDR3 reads CASSQSRVGEQYF. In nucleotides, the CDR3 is TGCGCCAGCAGCCAAAGTCGGGTCGGAGAGCAGTACTTC.

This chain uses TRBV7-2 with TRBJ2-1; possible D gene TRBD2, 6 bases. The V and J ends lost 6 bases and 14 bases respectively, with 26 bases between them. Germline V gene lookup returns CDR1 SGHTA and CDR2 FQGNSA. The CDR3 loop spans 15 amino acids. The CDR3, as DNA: TGTGCCAGCAGGCATCCGGGGAGGTATAATGAGCAAGAGTTCTTC. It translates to CASRHPGRYNEQEFF.

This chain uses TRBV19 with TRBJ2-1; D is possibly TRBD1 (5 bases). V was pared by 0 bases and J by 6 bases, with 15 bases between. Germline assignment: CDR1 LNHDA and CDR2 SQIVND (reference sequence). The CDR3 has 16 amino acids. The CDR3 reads CASSIDGAPQGNEQFF. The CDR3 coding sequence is TGTGCCAGTAGTATAGATGGGGCCCCTCAGGGCAATGAGCAGTTCTTC.

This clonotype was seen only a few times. The CDR3 DNA is TGCAGCGCCACCCGGACGGGCCAAGAGACCCAGTACTTC. Translation gives CSATRTGQETQYF. This chain joins TRBV29-1 and TRBJ2-5; D is uncertain. Trimming left V 7 bases short and J 1 base short, with 13 bases between. Germline assignment: CDR1 SQVTM and CDR2 ANQGSEA. The CDR3 is 13 residues long.

CDR3 region: CASSSNGGRARQETQYF. CDR3 nucleotide sequence: TGTGCCAGCAGTTCTAACGGCGGGAGGGCCAGGCAAGAGACCCAGTACTTC. This chain links TRBV28 with TRBJ2-5, with TRBD2 matching over 9 bases. Germline loops: CDR1 MDHEN, CDR2 SYDVKM. The trim removed 4 bases at V and 2 bases at J, leaving 11 bases unmatched. The CDR3 is made up of 17 amino acids.

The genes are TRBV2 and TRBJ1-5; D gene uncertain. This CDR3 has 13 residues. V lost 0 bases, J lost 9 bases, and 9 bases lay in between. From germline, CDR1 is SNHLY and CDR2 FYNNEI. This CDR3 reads CASSEAPPSPQHF. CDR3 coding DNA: TGTGCCAGCAGTGAAGCGCCACCATCGCCCCAGCATTTT.

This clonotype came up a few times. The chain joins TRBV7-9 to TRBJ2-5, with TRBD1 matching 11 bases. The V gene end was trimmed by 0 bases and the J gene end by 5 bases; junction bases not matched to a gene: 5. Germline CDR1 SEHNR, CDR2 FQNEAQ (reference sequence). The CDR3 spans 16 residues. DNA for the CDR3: TGTGCCAGCAGCTTAGCCGGGACAGGGGGATCGGAGACCCAGTACTTC. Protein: CASSLAGTGGSETQYF.

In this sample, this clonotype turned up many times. The CDR3 bases are TGCAGTGCTAGAGATCCGGATAGACCCTACGAGCAGTACTTC. Translation gives CSARDPDRPYEQYF. The chain employs TRBV20-1 and TRBJ2-7; D not certain. Per the germline V gene, CDR1 is DFQATT and CDR2 is SNEGSKA (reference sequence). The V and J ends lost 0 bases and 2 bases respectively, with 11 bases between them. This CDR3 has 14 residues.

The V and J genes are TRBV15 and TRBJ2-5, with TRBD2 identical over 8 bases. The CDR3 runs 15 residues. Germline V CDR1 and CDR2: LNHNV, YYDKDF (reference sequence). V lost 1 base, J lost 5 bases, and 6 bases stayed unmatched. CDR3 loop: CATSRGGGLEETQYF. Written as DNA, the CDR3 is TGTGCCACCAGCAGAGGTGGGGGACTAGAGGAGACCCAGTACTTC. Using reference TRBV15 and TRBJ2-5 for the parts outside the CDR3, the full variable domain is DAMVIQNPRYQVTQFGKPVTLSCSQTLNHNVMYWYQQKSSQAPKLLFHYYDKDFNNEADTPDNFQSRRPNTSFCFLDIRSPGLGDTAMYLCATSRGGGLEETQYFGPGTRLLVL.

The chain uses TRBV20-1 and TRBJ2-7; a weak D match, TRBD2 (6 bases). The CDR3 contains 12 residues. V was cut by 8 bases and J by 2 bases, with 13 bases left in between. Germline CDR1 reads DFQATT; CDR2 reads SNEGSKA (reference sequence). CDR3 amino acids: CSTGSGAYEQYF. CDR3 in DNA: TGCAGTACCGGTAGCGGCGCCTACGAGCAGTACTTC.

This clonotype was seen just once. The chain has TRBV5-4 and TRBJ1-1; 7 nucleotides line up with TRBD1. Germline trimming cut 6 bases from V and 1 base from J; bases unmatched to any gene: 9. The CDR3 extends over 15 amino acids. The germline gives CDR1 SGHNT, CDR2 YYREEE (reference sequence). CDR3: CASTPARGTNTEAFF. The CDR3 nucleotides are TGTGCCAGCACCCCTGCCAGGGGGACGAACACTGAAGCTTTCTTT.

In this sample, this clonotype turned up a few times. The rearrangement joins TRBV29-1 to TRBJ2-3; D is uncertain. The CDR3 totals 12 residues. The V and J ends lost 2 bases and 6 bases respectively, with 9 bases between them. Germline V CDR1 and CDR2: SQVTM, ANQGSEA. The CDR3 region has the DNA TGCAGCGTTGAAAGGGCAGGCGATACGCAGTATTTT. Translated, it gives CSVERAGDTQYF.